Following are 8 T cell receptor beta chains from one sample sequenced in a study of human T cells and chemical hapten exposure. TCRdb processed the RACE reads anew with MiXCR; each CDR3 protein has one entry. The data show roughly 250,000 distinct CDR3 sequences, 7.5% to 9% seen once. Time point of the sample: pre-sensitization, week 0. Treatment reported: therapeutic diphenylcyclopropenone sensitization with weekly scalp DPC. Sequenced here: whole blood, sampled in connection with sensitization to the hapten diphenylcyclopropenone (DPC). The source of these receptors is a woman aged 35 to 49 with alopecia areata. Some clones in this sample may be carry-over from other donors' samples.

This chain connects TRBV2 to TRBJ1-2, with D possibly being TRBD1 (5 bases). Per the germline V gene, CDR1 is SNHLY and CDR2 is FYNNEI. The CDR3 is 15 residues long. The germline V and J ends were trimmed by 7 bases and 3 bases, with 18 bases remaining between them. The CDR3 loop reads CASIVRRQGDYGYTF. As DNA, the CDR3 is TGTGCCAGCATAGTGCGGCGGCAGGGCGACTATGGCTACACCTTC.

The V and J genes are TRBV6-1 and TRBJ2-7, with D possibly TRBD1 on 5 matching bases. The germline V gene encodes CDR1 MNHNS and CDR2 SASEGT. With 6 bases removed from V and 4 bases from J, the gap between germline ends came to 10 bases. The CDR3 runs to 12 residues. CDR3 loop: CASRIRQYEQYF. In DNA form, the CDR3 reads TGTGCCAGCAGAATACGACAGTACGAGCAGTACTTC.

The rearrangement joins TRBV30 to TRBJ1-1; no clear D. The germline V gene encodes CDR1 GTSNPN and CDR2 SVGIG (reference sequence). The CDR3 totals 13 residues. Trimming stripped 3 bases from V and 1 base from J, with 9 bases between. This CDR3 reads CAWRWAGNTEAFF. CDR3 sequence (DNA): TGTGCCTGGAGGTGGGCAGGGAACACTGAAGCTTTCTTT.

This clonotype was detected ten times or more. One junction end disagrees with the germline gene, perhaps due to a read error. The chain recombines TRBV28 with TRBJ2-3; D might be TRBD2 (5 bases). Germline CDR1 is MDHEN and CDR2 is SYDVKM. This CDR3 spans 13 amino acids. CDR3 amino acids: CASSFPGSDTQYF. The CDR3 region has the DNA TGCGCCAGCAGCTTCCCGGGGTCAGATACGCAGTATTTT.

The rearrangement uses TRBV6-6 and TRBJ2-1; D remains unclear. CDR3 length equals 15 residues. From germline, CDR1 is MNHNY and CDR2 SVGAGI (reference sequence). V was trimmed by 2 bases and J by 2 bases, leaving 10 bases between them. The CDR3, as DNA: TGTGCCAGCAGTTACGCTCCAGGAGCCTACAATGAGCAGTTCTTC. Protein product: CASSYAPGAYNEQFF.

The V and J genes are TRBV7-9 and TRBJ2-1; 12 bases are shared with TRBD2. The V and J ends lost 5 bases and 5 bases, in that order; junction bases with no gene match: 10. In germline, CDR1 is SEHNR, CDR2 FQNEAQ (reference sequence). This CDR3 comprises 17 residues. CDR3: CASSLPKTSGGNNEQFF. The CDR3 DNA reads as TGTGCCAGCAGCCTACCCAAGACTAGCGGGGGCAACAATGAGCAGTTCTTC. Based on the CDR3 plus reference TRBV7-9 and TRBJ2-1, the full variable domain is DTGVSQNPRHKITKRGQNVTFRCDPISEHNRLYWYRQTLGQGPEFLTYFQNEAQLEKSRLLSDRFSAERPKGSFSTLEIQRTEQGDSAMYLCASSLPKTSGGNNEQFFGPGTRLTVL.

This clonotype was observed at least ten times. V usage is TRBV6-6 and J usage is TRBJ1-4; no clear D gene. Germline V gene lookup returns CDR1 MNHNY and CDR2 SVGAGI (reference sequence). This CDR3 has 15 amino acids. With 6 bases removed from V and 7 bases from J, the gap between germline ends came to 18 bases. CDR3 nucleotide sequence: TGTGCCAGCAGCGATAGACATGGATTAAGTGAAAAACTGTTTTTT. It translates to CASSDRHGLSEKLFF.

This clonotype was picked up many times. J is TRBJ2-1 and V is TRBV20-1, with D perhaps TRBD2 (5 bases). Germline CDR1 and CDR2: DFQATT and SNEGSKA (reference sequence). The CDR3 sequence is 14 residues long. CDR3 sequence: CSEMLNGIDNEQFF. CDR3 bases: TGCAGCGAGATGCTAAACGGGATCGACAATGAGCAGTTCTTC.